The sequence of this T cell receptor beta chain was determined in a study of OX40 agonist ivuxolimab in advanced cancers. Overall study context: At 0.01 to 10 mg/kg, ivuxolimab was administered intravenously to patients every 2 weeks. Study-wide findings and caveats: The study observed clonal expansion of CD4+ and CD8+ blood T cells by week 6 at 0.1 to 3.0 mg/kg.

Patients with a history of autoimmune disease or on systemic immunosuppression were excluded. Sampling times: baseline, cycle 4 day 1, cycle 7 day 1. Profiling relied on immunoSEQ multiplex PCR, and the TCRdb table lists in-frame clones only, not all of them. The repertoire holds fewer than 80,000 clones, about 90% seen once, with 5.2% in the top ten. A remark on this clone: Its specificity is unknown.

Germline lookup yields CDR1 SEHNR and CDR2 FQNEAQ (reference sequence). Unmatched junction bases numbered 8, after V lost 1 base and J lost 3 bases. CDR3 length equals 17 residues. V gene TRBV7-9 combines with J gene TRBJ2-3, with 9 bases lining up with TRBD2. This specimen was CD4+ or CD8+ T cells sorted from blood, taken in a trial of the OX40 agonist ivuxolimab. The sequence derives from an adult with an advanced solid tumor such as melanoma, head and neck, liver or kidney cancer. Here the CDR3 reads CASSLGIAGVGTDTQYF. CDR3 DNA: TGTGCCAGCAGCTTAGGAATAGCGGGAGTCGGGACAGATACGCAGTATTTT.